This TCR beta chain was recorded in a study of CD8 T cells in Susac syndrome. V was cut by 6 bases and J by 0 bases, with 11 bases left in between. Germline CDR1 and CDR2: ENHRY and SYGVKD. The length of the CDR3 is 14 residues. Peripheral blood CD8+ and CD4+ T cells were profiled by TCR beta sequencing. TEMRA cells were FACS-enriched and CD8+ and CD4+ T cells negatively isolated. This clonotype appeared a few times. Reverse transcription of about 0.5 to 1 ug RNA was carried out with random hexamers. Multiplex immunoSEQ PCR targeted 54 Vbeta and 13 Jbeta TCR beta segments. MiXCR, applied by TCRdb to the immunoSEQ multiplex PCR reads, yields one record per CDR3 protein. The data contain approximately 280,000 distinct CDR3 sequences, about 88% of them singletons.

The sample consisted of CD8+ T cells from PBMCs. This TCR came from a human donor with multiple sclerosis. This chain uses TRBV10-3 with TRBJ1-1, with D possibly being TRBD1 (5 bases). The CDR3 sequence: CAIRDTGLNTEAFF. The DNA for the CDR3 is TGTGCCATCAGAGATACAGGCCTGAACACTGAAGCTTTCTTT.